These 24 T cell receptor beta chains originate from one sample sequenced in a study of shared clonotypes between healthy human individuals. The table came from immunoSEQ multiplex PCR; TCRdb's copy has only in-frame clones and leaves some out. The table shows about 980,000 clones, with roughly 72% occurring only once. The source material was memory CD4+ T cells sorted from blood. Subset described: CD45RA-negative fraction. The source is a man aged 18 to 30 in good health.

The chain is built from TRBV6-6 and TRBJ2-1, with D possibly matching TRBD2 (7 bases). The CDR3 contains 16 residues. Germline values: CDR1 MNHNY, CDR2 SVGAGI (reference sequence). V gave up 5 bases and J gave up 8 bases, with 22 bases separating them. CDR3 sequence: CASSPPGGADMYEQFF. For the CDR3, the DNA is TGTGCCAGCAGTCCCCCTGGGGGGGCCGATATGTATGAGCAGTTCTTC.

This clone has more than one count but fewer than ten. J is TRBJ1-2 and V is TRBV30, with TRBD1 as a possible D gene (5 bases). Trimming cost V 0 bases and J 8 bases, with 13 bases left between them. This CDR3 spans 13 amino acids. Germline V gene lookup returns CDR1 GTSNPN and CDR2 SVGIG (reference sequence). CDR3 nucleotides: TGTGCCTGGAGTGTACCGGGGGTACAAGGCTACACCTTC. It translates to CAWSVPGVQGYTF. The full variable domain, with the rest looked up from reference TRBV30 and TRBJ1-2, is SQTIHQWPATLVQPVGSPLSLECTVEGTSNPNLYWYRQAAGRGLQLLFYSVGIGQISSEVPQNLSASRPQDRQFILSSKKLLLSDSGFYLCAWSVPGVQGYTFGSGTRLTVV.

The chain recombines TRBV18 with TRBJ2-5, with 10 positions matching TRBD2. CDR1 is KGHSH and CDR2 is LQKENI in the germline V gene. Trimming removed 6 bases from V and 2 bases from J; junction bases left unmatched: 9. The CDR3 loop spans 16 amino acids. CDR3 bases: TGTGCCAGCTCCCCAACAGCGGGGGGGAGGCAAGAGACCCAGTACTTC. Protein sequence: CASSPTAGGRQETQYF.

Only a few counts were recorded for this clone. This chain connects TRBV6-1 to TRBJ1-1; 7 nucleotides agree with TRBD1. The V segment lost 5 bases and the J segment 6 bases; nucleotides outside the gene matches: 6. The CDR3 consists of 13 residues. Germline CDR1 MNHNS, CDR2 SASEGT. CDR3 protein: CASSNRGGSEAFF. The CDR3 DNA is TGTGCCAGCAGTAACAGGGGAGGGTCTGAAGCTTTCTTT.

There are a few counts of this clone. V gene TRBV18 combines with J gene TRBJ1-3; D remains ambiguous. CDR1 KGHSH and CDR2 LQKENI come from the germline V gene. V lost 0 bases and J lost 3, with 12 bases in between. CDR3 length equals 16 residues. CDR3 in DNA: TGTGCCAGCTCACCACCAGTCGTCCGGGGTGGAAACACCATATATTTT. Translation gives CASSPPVVRGGNTIYF. The full variable domain, with the rest looked up from reference TRBV18 and TRBJ1-3, is NAGVMQNPRHLVRRRGQEARLRCSPMKGHSHVYWYRQLPEEGLKFMVYLQKENIIDESGMPKERFSAEFPKEGPSILRIQQVVRGDSAAYFCASSPPVVRGGNTIYFGEGSWLTVV.

This clone was detected only once. The chain has TRBV7-8 and TRBJ2-7, with TRBD1 matching 8 bases. This CDR3 comprises 15 residues. The germline V gene encodes CDR1 SGHVS and CDR2 FQNEAQ. After removal of 5 bases from V and 3 bases from J, the junction contained 9 bases not matched to a gene. CDR3 nucleotides: TGTGCCAGCAGCCCACGGACAGGGAAGTTCTACGAGCAGTACTTC. Residues: CASSPRTGKFYEQYF.

The chain carries TRBV2 and TRBJ1-5, with D maybe TRBD1 (5 bases). Germline lookup yields CDR1 SNHLY and CDR2 FYNNEI. V was trimmed by 6 bases and J by 7 bases, leaving 16 bases between them. This CDR3 spans 14 amino acids. CDR3 DNA sequence: TGTGCCAGCAGCCGGCAGGAGGGGCACCAGCCCCAGCATTTT. Its protein is CASSRQEGHQPQHF. The variable domain in full, with the rest retrieved from reference TRBV2 and TRBJ1-5, is EPEVTQTPSHQVTQMGQEVILRCVPISNHLYFYWYRQILGQKVEFLVSFYNNEISEKSEIFDDQFSVERPDGSNFTLKIRSTKLEDSAMYFCASSRQEGHQPQHFGDGTRLSIL.

The chain carries TRBV6-5 and TRBJ2-3; D call uncertain. There are 14 residues in the CDR3. Per germline, CDR1 MNHEY and CDR2 SVGAGI. Trimming removed 6 bases at V and 6 bases at J, with 16 bases between. The CDR3: CASSLSGFGDTQYF. The CDR3 bases are TGTGCCAGCAGCCTCTCCGGTTTCGGGGATACGCAGTATTTT.

CDR3 sequence reads: CASSTSGAGNTIYF. CDR3 nucleotides: TGTGCCAGCAGCACCTCGGGGGCTGGAAACACCATATATTTT. V is TRBV9 and J is TRBJ1-3; the D gene is possibly TRBD1 (5 bases). V was shortened by 4 bases and J by 2 bases, with 10 bases between the two germline ends. The germline V gene encodes CDR1 SGDLS and CDR2 YYNGEE. The CDR3 is 14 amino acids.

The V gene is TRBV6-5, the J gene TRBJ2-7, with TRBD2 as a possible D gene (7 bases). Germline V gene data show CDR1 as MNHEY and CDR2 as SVGAGI. V lost 11 bases and J 6 bases, leaving 26 bases between the germline ends. CDR3 length equals 15 residues. The CDR3 loop reads CASWGRGAGGLEQYF. In DNA, the CDR3 is TGTGCCTCCTGGGGGAGGGGTGCCGGGGGGCTCGAGCAGTACTTC.

Comment on this clone: Other DNA sequences of this sample code for an identical CDR3. The V gene is TRBV29-1, the J gene TRBJ2-5, with D maybe TRBD1 (6 bases). The CDR3 length is 13 residues. Per the germline V gene, CDR1 is SQVTM and CDR2 is ANQGSEA. Trimming pared 6 bases from V and 2 bases from J, leaving 13 bases between. The CDR3 reads CSVEQGAQETQYF. The CDR3 nucleotides read TGCAGCGTGGAACAGGGCGCACAAGAGACCCAGTACTTC.

The rearrangement joins TRBV7-9 to TRBJ1-6; maybe TRBD1 (5 bases). In germline, CDR1 is SEHNR, CDR2 FQNEAQ (reference sequence). The CDR3 runs 16 residues. V was cut by 2 bases and J by 10 bases, with 18 bases left in between. The CDR3 protein is CASSLLQGRGLSPLHF. The CDR3, as DNA: TGTGCCAGCAGCTTATTGCAGGGCCGGGGGTTGTCACCCCTCCACTTT.

This clone has more than one count but fewer than ten. The rearrangement links TRBV5-1 to TRBJ1-2, with D possibly matching TRBD1 (5 bases). The V gene's germline CDR1 is SGHRS and CDR2 YFSETQ. The V end was cut by 0 bases, the J end by 8 bases, with 14 bases between. This CDR3 has 14 amino acids. The CDR3 spells CASSLAAQGEGYTF. CDR3 DNA sequence: TGCGCCAGCAGCTTGGCCGCGCAGGGTGAGGGCTACACCTTC.

CDR3 DNA sequence: TGTGCCAGCTCACCATCCGAAGCACTAGCGGGAGGGCTCGAGCAGTACTTC. Translated, it gives CASSPSEALAGGLEQYF. This chain uses TRBV18 with TRBJ2-7; 13 bases fit TRBD2. The CDR3 has 17 residues. Looked up from germline, CDR1 is KGHSH and CDR2 is LQKENI. With V trimmed by 2 bases and J by 6 bases, 10 bases remained unmatched.

With respect to this clone: The junction departs from the called germline gene at one end, perhaps through a read error. The chain joins TRBV19 to TRBJ2-2; TRBD1 matches at 8 bases. This CDR3 comprises 14 residues. Germline CDR1 reads LNHDA; CDR2 reads SQIVND (reference sequence). The CDR3 nucleotides are TGTGTCAGTACAGGACAGGGTTTTACCGGGGAGCTGTTTTTT. Translation gives CVSTGQGFTGELFF.

The rearrangement uses TRBV25-1 and TRBJ1-5; D unresolved. Trimming took 5 bases from V and 2 from J, leaving 7 bases between them. The germline V gene encodes CDR1 MGHDK and CDR2 SYGVNS. The CDR3 loop spans 13 amino acids. The CDR3 DNA reads TGTGCCAGCAGTCAGTCGGGCAATCAGCCCCAGCATTTT. Its protein product is CASSQSGNQPQHF.

The chain couples TRBV7-2 to TRBJ1-1; D is uncertain. Trimming pared 5 bases from V and 1 base from J, leaving 11 bases between. This CDR3 is 14 amino acids long. Germline CDR1 is SGHTA and CDR2 is FQGNSA. The DNA of the CDR3 is TGTGCCAGCAGCCATGGGAGAGAGAACACTGAAGCTTTCTTT. Protein product: CASSHGRENTEAFF.

The chain joins TRBV4-2 to TRBJ2-7; possible D gene TRBD1, 6 bases. The CDR3 covers 13 residues. V lost 2 bases and J lost 6, with 11 bases in between. CDR1 is LGHNA, CDR2 YNFKEQ, per germline. CDR3 protein: CASSQPLGAEQYF. CDR3 nucleotide sequence: TGTGCCAGCAGCCAACCTTTGGGGGCCGAGCAGTACTTC.

With regard to this clone: In the same sample, other DNA sequences code for this CDR3. The V gene is TRBV5-6, the J gene TRBJ2-2, with D uncertain. The germline CDR1 and CDR2 sequences are SGHDT and YYEEEE. V lost 1 base and J lost 6, with 1 base in between. This CDR3 has 11 amino acids. In DNA, the CDR3 is TGTGCCAGCAGCTTGTCCGGGGAGCTGTTTTTT. Translating it yields CASSLSGELFF.

The V and J genes are TRBV2 and TRBJ2-2, with D perhaps assigned TRBD1 or TRBD2 (5 bases each). Germline CDR1 reads SNHLY; CDR2 reads FYNNEI. The CDR3 loop spans 12 amino acids. Trimming removed 6 bases from V and 6 bases from J, with 8 bases in between. The CDR3 reads CASRRDPGELFF. The CDR3 coding sequence is TGTGCCAGCAGGAGGGACCCCGGGGAGCTGTTTTTT.

V is TRBV5-1 and J is TRBJ1-4; D remains unclear. Germline V gives CDR1 SGHRS, CDR2 YFSETQ. The CDR3 loop spans 15 amino acids. V was cut by 0 bases and J by 7 bases, with 13 bases left in between. For the CDR3, the DNA is TGCGCCAGCAGCTTGGCCGGATCCGATGGTGAAAAACTGTTTTTT. Encoded protein: CASSLAGSDGEKLFF.

This chain connects TRBV30 to TRBJ2-1; TRBD2 is a possible D gene (5 bases). CDR1 and CDR2 from the germline V gene are GTSNPN and SVGIG (reference sequence). This CDR3 comprises 14 residues. The V end lost 0 bases, the J end lost 4 bases, and 10 bases lay between the germline ends. CDR3 loop: CAWSVAAGYNEQFF. The CDR3 DNA reads as TGTGCCTGGAGTGTTGCGGCGGGTTACAATGAGCAGTTCTTC.

The chain employs TRBV7-9 and TRBJ1-5, with D perhaps TRBD1 (6 bases). Germline V gives CDR1 SEHNR, CDR2 FQNEAQ (reference sequence). The CDR3 covers 13 residues. Trimming cost V 5 bases and J 6 bases, with 11 bases left between them. In DNA, the CDR3 is TGTGCCAGCAGCCAAGACAGGCGTCAGCCCCAGCATTTT. Translating gives CASSQDRRQPQHF.

The chain joins TRBV7-9 to TRBJ2-3; D is perhaps TRBD2 (6 bases). Per the germline V gene, CDR1 is SEHNR and CDR2 is FQNEAQ (reference sequence). CDR3 length: 14 residues. V was clipped by 9 bases and J by 1 base, with 14 bases between them. This CDR3 reads CASDGGFGTDTQYF. The CDR3 DNA sequence: TGTGCCAGTGACGGGGGATTTGGCACAGATACGCAGTATTTT.